This TCR beta chain was documented in a study of human T cells and chemical hapten exposure. Each cDNA molecule in the library carried unique molecular identifiers. Using its own MiXCR run on the 5' RACE reads, TCRdb lists one record per CDR3 protein. The sample lists 65,000 to 95,000 distinct CDR3 sequences, about 7.7% occurring once. Sequencing started from total RNA isolated from unfractionated whole blood. This CDR3 region has 11 residues. V lost 3 bases, J lost 11 bases, and 10 bases lay in between. Germline CDR1 is MNHEY and CDR2 is SMNVEV (reference sequence). This chain connects TRBV27 to TRBJ1-1; perhaps TRBD1 as D (6 bases). The sequence came from a male donor in good health. CDR3 nucleotides: TGTGCCAGCAGTTTGGGGGGCACGGCTTTCTTT. Its translation is CASSLGGTAFF.